Below are 22 T cell receptor beta chains sequenced from a single sample in a study of regulatory T cells in long-lasting Graves disease (TCRdb year 2021). In light of the paper, this sample's time point label describes: newly diagnosed GD, antithyroid drugs for less than 3 months. RNA was extracted from PBMCs in TRIzol for both TCR sequencing and RNA sequencing. Library construction relied on multiplex PCR. Sequencing used an Illumina HiSeq 4000. iRepertoire HTBI primers and Arm-PCR amplification of CDR3 regions were used to construct TCR beta libraries. Starting from the raw public reads, TCRdb applied fastp trimming at Q25, assembled clones with MiXCR and retained in-frame beta chains. CDR3 protein sequences are deduplicated, and each keeps its most common genes and DNA. This sample comprises around 250,000 distinct CDR3 sequences, 20% to 25% of them detected only once. Approximately 15% of the sample is in the top ten clones.

Sample: peripheral blood mononuclear cells (PBMCs), taken at new diagnosis, from a patient treated with antithyroid drugs. The receptors derive from a female donor with Graves disease.

This clonotype was found many times. The rearrangement joins TRBV29-1 to TRBJ2-7; 7 bases map to TRBD2. CDR3 length equals 15 residues. The germline gives CDR1 SQVTM, CDR2 ANQGSEA. With V trimmed by 6 bases and J by 4 bases, 15 bases remained unmatched. The CDR3 loop reads CSVSSREGFRYEQYF. Here the CDR3 DNA reads TGCAGCGTCTCTTCAAGGGAGGGCTTTCGGTACGAGCAGTACTTC.

This clonotype was observed a few times. The V call is TRBV27, the J call TRBJ1-4, with D unclear. CDR1 and CDR2 (germline): MNHEY, SMNVEV (reference sequence). This CDR3 comprises 14 residues. With 2 bases removed from V and 4 bases from J, the gap between germline ends came to 8 bases. The CDR3 nucleotides read TGTGCCAGCAGTTTAGGGCTATTTAATGAAAAACTGTTTTTT. It codes for CASSLGLFNEKLFF.

Ten or more counts support this clonotype. This chain joins TRBV27 and TRBJ2-6; a possible D gene is TRBD2 (6 bases). The CDR3 has 15 amino acids. Looked up from germline, CDR1 is MNHEY and CDR2 is SMNVEV (reference sequence). The V gene lost 6 bases and the J gene lost 4 bases, with 13 bases spanning the gap. CDR3 region: CASSPRGYGANVLTF. In nucleotides, the CDR3 is TGTGCCAGCAGCCCTCGGGGGTACGGGGCCAACGTCCTGACTTTC.

This clonotype was counted many times. The chain joins TRBV7-2 to TRBJ1-1; TRBD1 aligns across 9 bases. Germline V gives CDR1 SGHTA, CDR2 FQGNSA. The CDR3 spans 16 residues. V shed 1 base, J shed 4 bases, and the junction held 7 bases outside the gene matches. The CDR3 spells CASSLDVNRGLTEAFF. The CDR3, as DNA: TGTGCCAGCAGCTTAGATGTGAACAGGGGGCTCACTGAAGCTTTCTTT.

This clonotype has a count of ten or more. This chain connects TRBV7-9 to TRBJ2-3, with a tentative D call TRBD1 (5 bases). CDR3 length equals 18 residues. Trimming took off 3 bases at V and 0 bases at J, with 19 bases between the two ends. From germline, CDR1 is SEHNR and CDR2 FQNEAQ (reference sequence). CDR3 nucleotide sequence: TGTGCCAGCAGCTTGGGGTCTCAGACAGTCTCTAGCACAGATACGCAGTATTTT. Its translation: CASSLGSQTVSSTDTQYF.

This clonotype was recorded many times. V gene TRBV27 combines with J gene TRBJ2-7; 9 bases are shared with TRBD1. The CDR3 spans 15 residues. Germline trimming cut 4 bases from V and 5 bases from J; bases unmatched to any gene: 9. Germline loops: CDR1 MNHEY, CDR2 SMNVEV (reference sequence). The CDR3 sequence: CASSSLGTGYNEQYF. The CDR3 region has the DNA TGTGCCAGCAGTTCCCTGGGGACAGGGTACAACGAGCAGTACTTC.

This clonotype was observed at least ten times. The chain recombines TRBV28 with TRBJ2-2; 8 nucleotides align to TRBD1. CDR1 is MDHEN and CDR2 is SYDVKM in the germline V gene. The CDR3 spans 14 residues. V was clipped by 6 bases and J by 6 bases; unmatched bases: 6. This chain's CDR3 is CASSPGTGSGELFF. DNA of the CDR3: TGTGCCAGCAGCCCCGGGACAGGTTCCGGGGAGCTGTTTTTT.

Notes on this clonotype: A read error is the likely source, as a far larger clone sits one nucleotide away. The V and J genes are TRBV5-5 and TRBJ1-1, with D unresolved. CDR1 SGHKS and CDR2 YYEKEE come from the germline V gene (reference sequence). The CDR3 sequence is 14 residues long. The CDR3 spells CASSPTTLNTEDFF. In DNA, the CDR3 is TGTGCCAGCAGCCCGACGACATTGAACACTGAAGATTTCTTT.

Of note for this clonotype: A single base is all that separates this from a far larger clone, so a read error is likely. The chain joins TRBV2 to TRBJ2-3; 7 bases map to TRBD2. TRBJ2-1 explains the end of the DNA better; the J call may be wrong. Germline V gives CDR1 SNHLY, CDR2 FYNNEI. The CDR3 is made up of 16 amino acids. CDR3 sequence reads: CASSSLLAASYDEQFF. CDR3 nucleotides: TGTGCCAGCAGTTCACTTCTAGCGGCCTCCTACGATGAGCAGTTCTTC.

In this sample, this clonotype turned up many times. The chain links TRBV6-1 to TRBJ1-6, with unresolved D. Germline values: CDR1 MNHNS, CDR2 SASEGT. V was shortened by 6 bases and J by 10 bases, with 19 bases between the two germline ends. This CDR3 has 15 residues. Written as DNA, the CDR3 is TGTGCCAGCAGCCCCCTGGAGGGAAAAGAATCACCCCTCCACTTT. Amino acid sequence: CASSPLEGKESPLHF.

This clonotype was recorded many times. The chain uses TRBV7-2 and TRBJ2-2; D is possibly TRBD1 or TRBD2 (5 bases each). With 4 bases removed from V and 1 base from J, the gap between germline ends came to 7 bases. CDR3 length: 14 residues. Germline V lookup: CDR1 SGHTA, CDR2 FQGNSA. The CDR3: CASSWDGNTGELFF. Here the CDR3 DNA reads TGTGCCAGCAGCTGGGACGGGAACACCGGGGAGCTGTTTTTT.

This clonotype was detected ten times or more. The chain recombines TRBV2 with TRBJ1-5; tentatively, D is TRBD1 (6 bases). The CDR3 is made up of 15 amino acids. V was shortened by 5 bases and J by 3 bases, with 14 bases between the two germline ends. The germline CDR1 and CDR2 sequences are SNHLY and FYNNEI. Here the CDR3 DNA reads TGTGCCAGCAGTAAGTACAGGGATACCAATCAGCCCCAGCATTTT. This gives the protein CASSKYRDTNQPQHF.

The rearrangement uses TRBV11-3 and TRBJ2-7; D gene uncertain. This CDR3 is built from 13 residues. V dropped 3 bases and J dropped 2 bases, with 8 bases sitting between them. Germline CDR1 and CDR2: SGHNT and YENEEA. Here the CDR3 DNA reads TGTGCCAGCAGCTTCTCAGTAGCCTACGAGCAGTACTTC. Translated: CASSFSVAYEQYF. The variable domain in full, completed from reference TRBV11-3 and TRBJ2-7, reads EAGVVQSPRYKIIEKKQPVAFWCNPISGHNTLYWYLQNLGQGPELLIRYENEEAVDDSQLPKDRFSAERLKGVDSTLKIQPAELGDSAVYLCASSFSVAYEQYFGPGTRLTVT.

This chain joins TRBV5-1 and TRBJ2-1; D may be TRBD1 or TRBD2 (6 bases each). CDR1 and CDR2 from the germline V gene are SGHRS and YFSETQ. Trimming took 4 bases from V and 9 from J, leaving 23 bases between them. This CDR3 has 16 amino acids. CDR3 protein: CASSPQVSVTGAEQFF. The CDR3 bases are TGCGCCAGCAGCCCCCAGGTTTCGGTTACGGGGGCTGAGCAGTTCTTC.

The sample holds many counts of this clonotype. This chain connects TRBV6-1 to TRBJ2-1; D remains ambiguous. V lost 4 bases to trimming and J lost 10 bases, with 26 bases between them. CDR1 and CDR2 (germline): MNHNS, SASEGT. The CDR3 totals 17 residues. CDR3 region: CASSGVRRLANRWEQFF. DNA of the CDR3: TGTGCCAGCAGTGGCGTGCGGAGACTCGCCAACCGTTGGGAGCAGTTCTTC.

At least ten counts were recorded for this clonotype. This sequence joins TRBV7-2 and TRBJ2-5; no clear D. The CDR3 sequence is 14 residues long. Per germline, CDR1 SGHTA and CDR2 FQGNSA. Trimming left V 5 bases short and J 5 bases short, with 15 bases between. This CDR3 reads CASSPLGLQETQYF. Here the CDR3 DNA reads TGTGCCAGCAGCCCCCTAGGGTTGCAGGAGACCCAGTACTTC.

This clonotype has ten or more counts. The chain recombines TRBV12-3 or TRBV12-4 with TRBJ1-2, with 10 bases that match TRBD1. V dropped 7 bases and J dropped 3; count of bases not matched to a gene: 11. The CDR3 is 16 amino acids. The DNA of the CDR3 is TGTGCCAGCAAACCTCCGGGACAGGGGTTTCACTATGGCTACACCTTC. Amino acid sequence: CASKPPGQGFHYGYTF.

This clonotype was counted ten times or more. This chain joins TRBV5-5 and TRBJ2-2, with a tentative D call TRBD2 (6 bases). The CDR3 extends over 18 amino acids. Germline loops: CDR1 SGHKS, CDR2 YYEKEE (reference sequence). Trimming stripped 7 bases from V and 7 bases from J, with 29 bases between. CDR3 DNA sequence: TGTGCCAGCTCTCCAACCCCTCGTGTCTGGGGGGTTGGCGGGGAGCTGTTTTTT. This codes for CASSPTPRVWGVGGELFF.

This clonotype was found many times. The chain couples TRBV3-1 to TRBJ2-3, with 10 bases that match TRBD2. V shed 0 bases, J shed 3 bases, and the junction held 6 bases outside the gene matches. CDR1 is LGHDT and CDR2 is YNNKEL in the germline V gene (reference sequence). CDR3 length equals 17 residues. CDR3 loop: CASSQETGLATTDTQYF. The CDR3, as DNA: TGTGCCAGCAGCCAAGAAACGGGACTAGCGACAACAGATACGCAGTATTTT.

This chain joins TRBV5-1 and TRBJ2-7; TRBD1 might be the D (6 bases). CDR1 is SGHRS and CDR2 is YFSETQ in the germline V gene. Trimming pared 5 bases from V and 0 bases from J, leaving 12 bases between. The CDR3 is 14 amino acids. CDR3 coding DNA: TGCGCCAGCAGGGGCCGGACAGACTCCTACGAGCAGTACTTC. Protein sequence: CASRGRTDSYEQYF.

This clonotype showed up many times. CDR3 sequence: CASSSFGWSSEDNEQFF. DNA of the CDR3: TGTGCCAGCAGCTCCTTTGGATGGTCTAGCGAGGACAATGAGCAGTTCTTC. The chain joins TRBV11-2 to TRBJ2-1, with D perhaps matching TRBD2 (6 bases). V gave up 4 bases and J gave up 5 bases, with 21 bases separating them. Looked up from germline, CDR1 is SGHAT and CDR2 is FQNNGV. There are 17 residues in the CDR3. The full variable domain, its missing parts supplied by reference TRBV11-2 and TRBJ2-1, is EAGVAQSPRYKIIEKRQSVAFWCNPISGHATLYWYQQILGQGPKLLIQFQNNGVVDDSQLPKDRFSAERLKGVDSTLKIQPAKLEDSAVYLCASSSFGWSSEDNEQFFGPGTRLTVL.

This clonotype was seen at least ten times. This chain connects TRBV19 to TRBJ2-1, with 7 bases identical to TRBD2. The V segment lost 7 bases and the J segment 3 bases; nucleotides outside the gene matches: 9. From germline, CDR1 is LNHDA and CDR2 SQIVND (reference sequence). This CDR3 is 15 amino acids long. The CDR3 DNA is TGTGCCAGTACCCCCGCGGGAGACGGCTACAATGAGCAGTTCTTC. It yields the protein CASTPAGDGYNEQFF.